The T cell receptor beta chain described here comes from a study of human T cells and chemical hapten exposure. The CDR3 consists of 11 residues. Trimming pared 0 bases from V and 4 bases from J, leaving 3 bases between. Germline-derived CDR1 and CDR2 are DFQATT and SNEGSKA (reference sequence). Documented time point: pre-sensitization, week 0. Treatment meaning: therapeutic diphenylcyclopropenone sensitization with weekly scalp DPC. Total RNA was isolated from unfractionated whole blood. Blood draws came first, before each patch test. TCRdb re-called the RACE reads with MiXCR, one entry per CDR3 protein. The sample consists of under 40,000 distinct CDR3 sequences, approximately 12% of them appearing once. The table lists this clonotype with many counts.

The sequencing here drew on whole blood, taken in connection with sensitization to the hapten diphenylcyclopropenone (DPC). The receptor was isolated from a woman aged 40 to 49 with alopecia areata. Some clones in this sample may be carry-over from other donors' samples. The chain uses TRBV20-1 and TRBJ2-5; no reliable D call. The DNA for the CDR3 is TGCAGTGCTAGAGAAGGAGAGACCCAGTACTTC. Its protein is CSAREGETQYF.